Below are 12 T cell receptor beta chains sequenced from a single sample in a study of Graves' ophthalmopathy and Graves' hyperthyroidism. Amplification from RNA transcripts yielded the TCR beta CDR3 regions. First-round RT-PCR with HTBI primers preceded a second-round multiplex PCR. Using its own MiXCR run on the multiplex PCR reads, TCRdb lists one record per CDR3 protein. The top ten hold 9% to 15% of the sample, which has 300,000 to 400,000 distinct CDR3 sequences, 15% to 20% seen once. Sequencing input: peripheral blood. The origin of the receptors is an adult man with Graves' ophthalmopathy.

V and J are TRBV24-1 and TRBJ2-7; the D call may be TRBD1 or TRBD2 (5 bases each). This CDR3 comprises 14 residues. Trimming took 5 bases from V and 2 from J, leaving 12 bases between them. Germline CDR1 reads KGHDR; CDR2 reads SFDVKD. This CDR3 is CATSGTGPTYEQYF. CDR3 DNA: TGTGCCACCAGTGGTACGGGACCGACCTACGAGCAGTACTTC.

The chain is built from TRBV5-1 and TRBJ1-1; 7 bases are a match to TRBD1. The CDR3 extends over 18 amino acids. V shed 0 bases and J 0 bases; nucleotides not matched to a gene: 11. Germline CDR1 is SGHRS and CDR2 is YFSETQ. CDR3 residues: CASSLGLFQGGMNTEAFF. The DNA of the CDR3 is TGCGCCAGCAGCTTGGGATTGTTTCAGGGGGGGATGAACACTGAAGCTTTCTTT. The full variable domain, with the rest looked up from reference TRBV5-1 and TRBJ1-1, is KAGVTQTPRYLIKTRGQQVTLSCSPISGHRSVSWYQQTPGQGLQFLFEYFSETQRNKGNFPGRFSGRQFSNSRSEMNVSTLELGDSALYLCASSLGLFQGGMNTEAFFGQGTRLTVV.

V gene TRBV12-5 combines with J gene TRBJ2-2; unclear D gene. The germline V gene encodes CDR1 LGHNT and CDR2 FRNRAP. CDR3 length: 12 amino acids. The ends were cut back, 6 bases at V and 4 bases at J, with 6 bases in the middle. The CDR3 protein is CASGAFTGELFF. In nucleotides, the CDR3 is TGTGCTAGTGGGGCATTCACCGGGGAGCTGTTTTTT.

There are many counts of this clonotype. The chain has TRBV7-9 and TRBJ1-6; D gene uncertain. The CDR3 totals 13 residues. In germline, CDR1 is SEHNR, CDR2 FQNEAQ (reference sequence). Deletions cut 1 base from V and 8 bases from J, with 6 bases between. Written as DNA, the CDR3 is TGTGCCAGCAGCTTAGTTTGGGATTCACCCCTCCACTTT. Residues: CASSLVWDSPLHF.

This clonotype showed up many times. This chain uses TRBV7-9 with TRBJ2-7; 8 bases fit TRBD2. The germline CDR1 and CDR2 sequences are SEHNR and FQNEAQ (reference sequence). V lost 1 base to trimming and J lost 6 bases; unmatched junction nucleotides: 11. The CDR3 runs 16 residues. The CDR3 loop reads CASSLGAGGPSREQYF. DNA for the CDR3: TGTGCCAGCAGCTTAGGGGCGGGAGGTCCATCCCGCGAGCAGTACTTC.

The sample holds many counts of this clonotype. The CDR3: CASSLGGGLTTSSGELFF. CDR3 DNA sequence: TGTGCCAGCAGCCTAGGGGGGGGACTAACGACTAGCTCCGGGGAGCTGTTTTTT. The chain has TRBV6-2 or TRBV6-3 and TRBJ2-2; D might be TRBD2 (7 bases). V lost 6 bases to trimming and J lost 6 bases, with 26 bases between them. The germline CDR1 and CDR2 sequences are MNHEY and SVGEGT. The CDR3 has 18 residues.

This clonotype was counted at least ten times. This may be a read error: a much more frequent sequence differs by one nucleotide. V is TRBV7-2 and J is TRBJ2-5; D gene uncertain. Trimming cost V 1 base and J 4 bases, with 4 bases left between them. CDR1 is SGHTA and CDR2 is FQGNSA in the germline V gene. The CDR3 has 12 amino acids. Here the CDR3 reads CASSLVPETQYF. The CDR3, as DNA: TGTGCCAGCAGCTTAGTGCCAGAGACCCAGTACTTC.

This rearrangement joins TRBV6-1 to TRBJ1-3; a weak D match, TRBD1 (5 bases). The ends were cut back, 0 bases at V and 2 bases at J, with 8 bases in the middle. The CDR3 length is 15 residues. Germline V gene sequence: CDR1 MNHNS, CDR2 SASEGT. CDR3 DNA sequence: TGTGCCAGCAGTGAAGCTGGACAACCTGGAAACACCATATATTTT. Translating gives CASSEAGQPGNTIYF.

This clonotype was seen at least ten times. The V gene is TRBV10-3, the J gene TRBJ1-5; D gene unclear. From germline, CDR1 is ENHRY and CDR2 SYGVKD. Deletions cut 4 bases from V and 4 bases from J, with 8 bases between. CDR3 length equals 13 residues. DNA for the CDR3: TGTGCCATCAGTGTGTCTGAAAATCAGCCCCAGCATTTT. Translated: CAISVSENQPQHF.

This clonotype was recorded many times. The rearrangement joins TRBV28 to TRBJ1-1, with no clear D. The germline V gene encodes CDR1 MDHEN and CDR2 SYDVKM. Trimming pared 0 bases from V and 3 bases from J, leaving 8 bases between. This CDR3 is built from 14 residues. The CDR3 loop reads CASSLWESYTEAFF. CDR3 sequence (DNA): TGTGCCAGCAGTTTATGGGAGAGTTACACTGAAGCTTTCTTT. Based on the CDR3 plus reference TRBV28 and TRBJ1-1, the full variable domain is DVKVTQSSRYLVKRTGEKVFLECVQDMDHENMFWYRQDPGLGLRLIYFSYDVKMKEKGDIPEGYSVSREKKERFSLILESASTNQTSMYLCASSLWESYTEAFFGQGTRLTVV.

This clonotype was found once. An end of the junction does not agree with germline; a read error may underlie this. This chain connects TRBV12-3 or TRBV12-4 to TRBJ1-5; unclear D gene. The CDR3 loop spans 15 amino acids. CDR3 DNA sequence: TGTGCCAGCAGTTTAGCGCTGGGCAGCAATCAGCCCCAGCGTTTT. As protein: CASSLALGSNQPQRF.

This clonotype was counted at least ten times. The chain recombines TRBV19 with TRBJ1-5; maybe TRBD1 (6 bases). The CDR3 contains 14 residues. Trimming took 5 bases from V and 5 from J, leaving 13 bases between them. Germline V lookup: CDR1 LNHDA, CDR2 SQIVND (reference sequence). The CDR3 DNA reads as TGTGCCAGTAGTCGCAGGGGTGCCGATCAGCCCCAGCATTTT. Residues: CASSRRGADQPQHF.